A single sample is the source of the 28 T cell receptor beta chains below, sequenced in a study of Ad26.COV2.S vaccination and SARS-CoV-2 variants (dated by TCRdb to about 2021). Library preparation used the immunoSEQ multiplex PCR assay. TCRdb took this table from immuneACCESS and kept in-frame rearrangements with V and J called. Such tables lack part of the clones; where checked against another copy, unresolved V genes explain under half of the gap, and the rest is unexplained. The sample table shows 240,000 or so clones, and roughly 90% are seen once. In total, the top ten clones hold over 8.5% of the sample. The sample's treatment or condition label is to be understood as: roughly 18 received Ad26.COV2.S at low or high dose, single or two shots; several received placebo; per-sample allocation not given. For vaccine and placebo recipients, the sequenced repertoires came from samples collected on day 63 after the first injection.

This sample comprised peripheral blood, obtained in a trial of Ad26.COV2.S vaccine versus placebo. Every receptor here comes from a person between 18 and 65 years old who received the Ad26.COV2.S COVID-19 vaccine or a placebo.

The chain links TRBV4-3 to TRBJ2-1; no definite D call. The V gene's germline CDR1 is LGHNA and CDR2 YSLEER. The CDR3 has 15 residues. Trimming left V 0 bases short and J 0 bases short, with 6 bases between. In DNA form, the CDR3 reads TGCGCCAGCAGCCAAGACCGGAGCTCCTACAATGAGCAGTTCTTC. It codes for CASSQDRSSYNEQFF.

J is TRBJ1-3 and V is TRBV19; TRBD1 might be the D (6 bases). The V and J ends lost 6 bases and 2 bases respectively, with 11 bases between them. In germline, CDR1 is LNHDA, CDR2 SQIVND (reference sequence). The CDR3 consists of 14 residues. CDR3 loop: CASSLQGPGNTIYF. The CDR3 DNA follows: TGTGCCAGTAGCTTACAGGGTCCTGGAAACACCATATATTTT.

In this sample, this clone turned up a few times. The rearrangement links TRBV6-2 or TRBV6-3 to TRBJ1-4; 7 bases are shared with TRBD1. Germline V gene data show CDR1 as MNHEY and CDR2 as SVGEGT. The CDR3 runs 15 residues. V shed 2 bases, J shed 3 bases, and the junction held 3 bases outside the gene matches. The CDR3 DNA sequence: TGTGCCAGCAGTTACCGGGACAGCCCTAATGAAAAACTGTTTTTT. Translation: CASSYRDSPNEKLFF.

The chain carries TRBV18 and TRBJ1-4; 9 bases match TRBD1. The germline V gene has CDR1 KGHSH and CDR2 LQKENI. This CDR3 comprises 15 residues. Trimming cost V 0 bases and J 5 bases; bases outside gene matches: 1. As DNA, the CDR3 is TGTGCCAGCTCACCACCGACAGGGGGAAATGAAAAACTGTTTTTT. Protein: CASSPPTGGNEKLFF.

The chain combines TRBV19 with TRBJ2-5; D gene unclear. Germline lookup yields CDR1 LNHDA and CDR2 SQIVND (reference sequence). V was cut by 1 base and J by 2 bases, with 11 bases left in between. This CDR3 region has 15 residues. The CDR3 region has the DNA TGTGCCAGTAGTATAGCGGTAGGGTTTCAAGAGACCCAGTACTTC. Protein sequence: CASSIAVGFQETQYF.

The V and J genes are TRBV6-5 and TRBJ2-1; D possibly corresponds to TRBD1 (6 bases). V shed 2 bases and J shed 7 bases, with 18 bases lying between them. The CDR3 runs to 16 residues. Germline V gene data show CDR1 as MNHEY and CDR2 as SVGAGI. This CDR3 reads CASSYADRSGMNEQFF. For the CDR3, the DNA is TGTGCCAGCAGTTACGCTGACAGGAGTGGTATGAATGAGCAGTTCTTC.

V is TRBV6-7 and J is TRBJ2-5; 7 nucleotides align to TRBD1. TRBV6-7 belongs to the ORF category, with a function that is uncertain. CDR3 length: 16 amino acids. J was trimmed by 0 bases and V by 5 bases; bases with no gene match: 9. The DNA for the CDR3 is TGTGCCAGCAGTCTATACCCACAGGGGTACCAAGAGACCCAGTACTTC. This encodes CASSLYPQGYQETQYF.

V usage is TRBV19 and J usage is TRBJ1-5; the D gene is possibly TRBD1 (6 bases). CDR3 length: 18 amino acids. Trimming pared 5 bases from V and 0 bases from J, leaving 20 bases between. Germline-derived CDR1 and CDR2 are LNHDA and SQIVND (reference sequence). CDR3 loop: CASSPPGQRRYSNQPQHF. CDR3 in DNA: TGTGCCAGTAGTCCACCCGGACAGAGACGATATAGCAATCAGCCCCAGCATTTT.

CDR3 region: CASSLVAAEETF. The CDR3 DNA reads as TGTGCCAGCAGTTTAGTGGCAGCGGAGGAGACCTTC. The J gene is TRBJ1-2, the V gene TRBV12-3 or TRBV12-4; D gene unclear. The CDR3 contains 12 residues. V lost 1 base, J lost 14 bases, and 14 bases lay in between.

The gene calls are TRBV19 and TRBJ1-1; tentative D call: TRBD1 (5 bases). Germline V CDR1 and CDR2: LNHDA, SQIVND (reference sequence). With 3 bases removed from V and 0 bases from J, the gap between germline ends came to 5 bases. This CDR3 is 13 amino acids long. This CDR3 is CASSMGLNTEAFF. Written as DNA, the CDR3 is TGTGCCAGTAGTATGGGGCTGAACACTGAAGCTTTCTTT.

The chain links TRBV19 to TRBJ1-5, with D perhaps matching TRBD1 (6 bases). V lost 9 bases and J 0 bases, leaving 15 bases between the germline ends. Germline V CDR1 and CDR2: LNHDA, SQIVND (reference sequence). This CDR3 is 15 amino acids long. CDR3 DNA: TGTGCCAGCGGCCGGGACATAAATAGCAATCAGCCCCAGCATTTT. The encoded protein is CASGRDINSNQPQHF.

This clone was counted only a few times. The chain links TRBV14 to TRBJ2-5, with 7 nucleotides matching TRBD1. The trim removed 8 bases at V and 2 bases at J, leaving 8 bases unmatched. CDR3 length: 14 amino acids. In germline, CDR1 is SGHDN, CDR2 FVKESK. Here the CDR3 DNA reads TGTGCCAGCGCTCCGGGACAGTCGCAAGAGACCCAGTACTTC. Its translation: CASAPGQSQETQYF. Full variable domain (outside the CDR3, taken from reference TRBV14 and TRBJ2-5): EAGVTQFPSHSVIEKGQTVTLRCDPISGHDNLYWYRRVMGKEIKFLLHFVKESKQDESGMPNNRFLAERTGGTYSTLKVQPAELEDSGVYFCASAPGQSQETQYFGPGTRLLVL.

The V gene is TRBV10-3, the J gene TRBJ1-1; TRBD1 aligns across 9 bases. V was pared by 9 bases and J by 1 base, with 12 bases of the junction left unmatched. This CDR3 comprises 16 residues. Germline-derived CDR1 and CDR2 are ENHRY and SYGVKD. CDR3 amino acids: CAIRPFTGGENTEAFF. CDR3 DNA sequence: TGTGCCATTCGACCTTTTACAGGGGGCGAGAACACTGAAGCTTTCTTT.

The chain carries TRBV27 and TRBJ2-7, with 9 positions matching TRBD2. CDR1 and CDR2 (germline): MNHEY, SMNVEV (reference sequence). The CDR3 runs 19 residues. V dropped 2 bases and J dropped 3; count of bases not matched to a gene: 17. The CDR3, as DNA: TGTGCCAGCAGTTTAATTGTCCCGAAGCGGGGGGATACTCACTACGAGCAGTACTTC. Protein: CASSLIVPKRGDTHYEQYF.

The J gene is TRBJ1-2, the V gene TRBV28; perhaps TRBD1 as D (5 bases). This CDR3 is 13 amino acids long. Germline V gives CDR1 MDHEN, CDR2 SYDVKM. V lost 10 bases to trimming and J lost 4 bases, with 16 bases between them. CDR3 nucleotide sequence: TGTGCCAACGCCCCCCAGGGTGGCTATGGCTACACCTTC. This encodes CANAPQGGYGYTF.

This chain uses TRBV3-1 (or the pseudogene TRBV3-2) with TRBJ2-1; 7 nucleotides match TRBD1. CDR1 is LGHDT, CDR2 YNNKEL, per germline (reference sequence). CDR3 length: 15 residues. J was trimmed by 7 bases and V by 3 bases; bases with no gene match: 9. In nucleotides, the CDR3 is TGTGCCAGCAGCCACGATGGGACAGCCCGAAATGAGCAGTTCTTC. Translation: CASSHDGTARNEQFF.

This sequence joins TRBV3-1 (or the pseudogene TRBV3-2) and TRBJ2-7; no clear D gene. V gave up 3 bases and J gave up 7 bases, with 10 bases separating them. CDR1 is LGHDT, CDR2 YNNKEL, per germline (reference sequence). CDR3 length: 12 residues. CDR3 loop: CASSHGLGEQYF. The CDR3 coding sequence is TGTGCCAGCAGCCACGGTCTAGGGGAGCAGTACTTC.

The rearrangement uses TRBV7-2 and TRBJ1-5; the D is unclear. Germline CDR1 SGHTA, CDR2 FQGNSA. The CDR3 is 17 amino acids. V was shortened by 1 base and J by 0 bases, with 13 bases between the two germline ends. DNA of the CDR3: TGTGCCAGCAGCTTAGGGGAGGCAGCTTATAGCAATCAGCCCCAGCATTTT. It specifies CASSLGEAAYSNQPQHF.

The CDR3 region is CASSTGQGAGNTIYF. CDR3 sequence (DNA): TGTGCCAGTAGTACCGGACAGGGGGCTGGAAACACCATATATTTT. The chain couples TRBV19 to TRBJ1-3, with TRBD1 identical over 10 bases. The trim removed 4 bases at V and 2 bases at J, leaving 2 bases unmatched. This CDR3 has 15 residues. Per the germline V gene, CDR1 is LNHDA and CDR2 is SQIVND (reference sequence).

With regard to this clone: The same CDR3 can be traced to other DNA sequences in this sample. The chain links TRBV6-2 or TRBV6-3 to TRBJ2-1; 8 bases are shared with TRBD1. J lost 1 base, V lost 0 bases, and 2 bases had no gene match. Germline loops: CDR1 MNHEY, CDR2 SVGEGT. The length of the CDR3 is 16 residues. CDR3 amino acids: CASSYSRTGSYNEQFF. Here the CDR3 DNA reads TGTGCCAGCAGTTACTCACGGACAGGGTCCTACAATGAGCAGTTCTTC.

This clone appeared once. CDR3 protein: CASSSGLQGRNSGYTF. CDR3 nucleotide sequence: TGTGCCAGCAGTTCAGGGCTACAGGGGAGAAATTCTGGCTACACCTTC. The chain combines TRBV28 with TRBJ1-2; 7 positions agree with TRBD1. The germline V gene has CDR1 MDHEN and CDR2 SYDVKM. The V and J ends lost 4 bases and 7 bases, in that order; junction bases with no gene match: 15. The CDR3 sequence is 16 residues long.

In nucleotides, the CDR3 is TGTGCCAGCAGCCCGTCCGGGTTATCCTACGAGCAGTACTTC. This sequence encodes CASSPSGLSYEQYF. The genes are TRBV11-2 and TRBJ2-7; D not resolved. The CDR3 is 14 residues long. The germline V gene has CDR1 SGHAT and CDR2 FQNNGV. V was pared by 5 bases and J by 1 base, with 12 bases between.

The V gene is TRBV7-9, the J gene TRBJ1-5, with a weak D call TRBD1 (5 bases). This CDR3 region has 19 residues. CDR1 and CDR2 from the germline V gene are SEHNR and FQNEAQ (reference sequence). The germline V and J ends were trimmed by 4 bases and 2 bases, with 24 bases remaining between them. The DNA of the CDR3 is TGTGCCAGCAGCTCATACCAAGGAGGGGTGGACGGAGGCAATCAGCCCCAGCATTTT. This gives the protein CASSSYQGGVDGGNQPQHF.

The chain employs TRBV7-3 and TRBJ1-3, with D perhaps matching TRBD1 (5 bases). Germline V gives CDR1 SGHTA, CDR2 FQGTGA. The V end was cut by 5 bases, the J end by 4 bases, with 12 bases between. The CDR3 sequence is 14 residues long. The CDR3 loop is CASSRLGRGNTIYF. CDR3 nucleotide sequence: TGTGCCAGCAGCCGACTGGGGCGGGGAAACACCATATATTTT.

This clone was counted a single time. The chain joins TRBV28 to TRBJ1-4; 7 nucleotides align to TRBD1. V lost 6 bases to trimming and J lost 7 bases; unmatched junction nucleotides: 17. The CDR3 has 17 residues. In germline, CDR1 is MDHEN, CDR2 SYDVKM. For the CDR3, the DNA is TGTGCCAGCAGCACCGCCAGGATCACAGGGGAGGTTGAAAAACTGTTTTTT. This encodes CASSTARITGEVEKLFF.

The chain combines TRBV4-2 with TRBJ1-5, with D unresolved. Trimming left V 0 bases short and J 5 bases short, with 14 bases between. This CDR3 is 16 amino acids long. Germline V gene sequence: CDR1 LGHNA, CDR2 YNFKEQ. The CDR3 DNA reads TGTGCCAGCAGCCAAGAGGCCGCGGGAGTACATCAGCCCCAGCATTTT. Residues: CASSQEAAGVHQPQHF.

The CDR3 loop is CASSPPGTVTGELFF. In DNA form, the CDR3 reads TGTGCCAGCAGCCCACCCGGGACAGTAACCGGGGAGCTGTTTTTT. The chain employs TRBV7-8 and TRBJ2-2; 7 bases fit TRBD1. The CDR3 has 15 residues. Germline-derived CDR1 and CDR2 are SGHVS and FQNEAQ. The trim removed 5 bases at V and 5 bases at J, leaving 8 bases unmatched.

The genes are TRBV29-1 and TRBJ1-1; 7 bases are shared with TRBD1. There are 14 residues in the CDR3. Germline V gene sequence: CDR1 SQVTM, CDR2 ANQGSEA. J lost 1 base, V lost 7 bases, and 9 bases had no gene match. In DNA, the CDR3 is TGCAGCGCACTTTACAGGGGAGAGAACACTGAAGCTTTCTTT. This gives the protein CSALYRGENTEAFF.